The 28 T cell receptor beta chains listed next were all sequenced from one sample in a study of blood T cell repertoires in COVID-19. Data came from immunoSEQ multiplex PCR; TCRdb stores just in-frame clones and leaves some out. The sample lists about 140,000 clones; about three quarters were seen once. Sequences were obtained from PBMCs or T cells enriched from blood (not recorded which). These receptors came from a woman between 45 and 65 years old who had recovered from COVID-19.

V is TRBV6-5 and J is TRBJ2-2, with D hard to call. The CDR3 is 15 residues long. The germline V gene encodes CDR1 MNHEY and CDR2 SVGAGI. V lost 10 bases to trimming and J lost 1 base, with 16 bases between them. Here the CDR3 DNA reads TGTGCCACCCACCGGGTCTCCCTGAACACCGGGGAGCTGTTTTTT. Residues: CATHRVSLNTGELFF.

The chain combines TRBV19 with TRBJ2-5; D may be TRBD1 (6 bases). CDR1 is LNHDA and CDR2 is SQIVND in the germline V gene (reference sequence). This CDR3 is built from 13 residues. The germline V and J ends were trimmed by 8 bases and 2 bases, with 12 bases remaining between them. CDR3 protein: CASADSRQETQYF. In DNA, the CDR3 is TGTGCCAGTGCGGACAGCCGACAAGAGACCCAGTACTTC.

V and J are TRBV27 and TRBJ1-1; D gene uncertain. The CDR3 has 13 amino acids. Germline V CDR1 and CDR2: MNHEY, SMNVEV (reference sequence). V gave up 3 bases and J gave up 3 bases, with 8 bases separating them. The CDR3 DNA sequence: TGTGCCAGCAGTTTCCCCGGAGACACTGAAGCTTTCTTT. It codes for CASSFPGDTEAFF.

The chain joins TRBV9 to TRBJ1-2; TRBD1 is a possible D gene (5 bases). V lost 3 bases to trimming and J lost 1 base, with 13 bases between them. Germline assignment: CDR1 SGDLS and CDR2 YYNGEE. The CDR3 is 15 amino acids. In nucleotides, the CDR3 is TGTGCCAGCAGCGCAGACAGTCGAGTTAACTATGGCTACACCTTC. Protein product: CASSADSRVNYGYTF. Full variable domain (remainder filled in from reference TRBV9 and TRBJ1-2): DSGVTQTPKHLITATGQRVTLRCSPRSGDLSVYWYQQSLDQGLQFLIQYYNGEERAKGNILERFSAQQFPDLHSELNLSSLELGDSALYFCASSADSRVNYGYTFGSGTRLTVV.

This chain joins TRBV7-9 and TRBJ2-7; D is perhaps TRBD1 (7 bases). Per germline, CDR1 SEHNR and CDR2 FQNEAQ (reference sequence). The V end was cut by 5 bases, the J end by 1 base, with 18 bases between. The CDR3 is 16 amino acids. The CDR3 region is CASSPDRDSLSYEQYF. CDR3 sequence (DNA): TGTGCCAGCAGCCCCGACAGGGACTCTCTTTCCTACGAGCAGTACTTC.

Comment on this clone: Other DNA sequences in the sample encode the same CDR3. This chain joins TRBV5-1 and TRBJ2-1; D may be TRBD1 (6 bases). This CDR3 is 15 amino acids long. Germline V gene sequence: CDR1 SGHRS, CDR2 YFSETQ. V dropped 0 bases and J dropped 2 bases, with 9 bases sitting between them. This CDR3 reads CASSLGQGTYNEQFF. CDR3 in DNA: TGCGCCAGCAGCTTGGGGCAGGGGACCTACAATGAGCAGTTCTTC. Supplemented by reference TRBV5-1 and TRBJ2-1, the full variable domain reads KAGVTQTPRYLIKTRGQQVTLSCSPISGHRSVSWYQQTPGQGLQFLFEYFSETQRNKGNFPGRFSGRQFSNSRSEMNVSTLELGDSALYLCASSLGQGTYNEQFFGPGTRLTVL.

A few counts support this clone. CDR3 coding DNA: TGTGCCAGCAGGGCCCGAAGTTTCGGGGAGCAGTTCTTC. This codes for CASRARSFGEQFF. The chain employs TRBV12-3 or TRBV12-4 and TRBJ2-1; D ambiguous. The CDR3 is made up of 13 amino acids. With 6 bases removed from V and 10 bases from J, the gap between germline ends came to 16 bases.

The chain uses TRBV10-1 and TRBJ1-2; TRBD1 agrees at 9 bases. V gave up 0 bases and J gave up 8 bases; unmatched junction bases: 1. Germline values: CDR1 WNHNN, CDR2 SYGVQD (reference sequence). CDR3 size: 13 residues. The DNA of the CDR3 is TGCGCCAGCAGTGAGTCGGGACAGGGAGGCTACACCTTC. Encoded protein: CASSESGQGGYTF.

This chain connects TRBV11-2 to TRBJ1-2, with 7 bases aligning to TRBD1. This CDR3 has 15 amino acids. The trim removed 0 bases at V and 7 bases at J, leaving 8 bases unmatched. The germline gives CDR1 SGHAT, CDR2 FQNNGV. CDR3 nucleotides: TGTGCCAGCAGCTTAGATCAGGCAGGGGGAATTGGCTACACCTTC. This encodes CASSLDQAGGIGYTF. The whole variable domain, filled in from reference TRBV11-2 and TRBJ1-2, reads EAGVAQSPRYKIIEKRQSVAFWCNPISGHATLYWYQQILGQGPKLLIQFQNNGVVDDSQLPKDRFSAERLKGVDSTLKIQPAKLEDSAVYLCASSLDQAGGIGYTFGSGTRLTVV.

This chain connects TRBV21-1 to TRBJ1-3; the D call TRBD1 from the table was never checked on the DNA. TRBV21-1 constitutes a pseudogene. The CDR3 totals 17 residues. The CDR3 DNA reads TGTGCCAGCAGCAAATTCCGGGACAGGGGTAAGGAGTACACCATATATTTT. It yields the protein CASSKFRDRGKEYTIYF.

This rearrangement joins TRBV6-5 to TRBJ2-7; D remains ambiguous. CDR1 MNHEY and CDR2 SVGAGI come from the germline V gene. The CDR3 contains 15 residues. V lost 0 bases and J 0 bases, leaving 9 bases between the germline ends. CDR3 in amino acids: CASSYSFPSSYEQYF. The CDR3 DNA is TGTGCCAGCAGTTACTCGTTCCCGAGCTCCTACGAGCAGTACTTC.

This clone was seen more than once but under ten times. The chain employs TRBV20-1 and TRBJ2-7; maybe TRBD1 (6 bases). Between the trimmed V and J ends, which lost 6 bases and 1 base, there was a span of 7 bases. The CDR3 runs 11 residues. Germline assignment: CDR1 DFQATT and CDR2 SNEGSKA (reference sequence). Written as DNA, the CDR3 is TGCAGTGCAGGACAGTCCTACGAGCAGTACTTC. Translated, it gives CSAGQSYEQYF.

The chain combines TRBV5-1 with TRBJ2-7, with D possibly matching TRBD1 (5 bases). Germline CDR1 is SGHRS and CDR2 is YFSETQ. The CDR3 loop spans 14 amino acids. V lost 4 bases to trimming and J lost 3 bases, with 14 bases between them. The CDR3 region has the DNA TGCGCCAGCAGCGGGGAAGGGGCTCTCTACGAGCAGTACTTC. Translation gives CASSGEGALYEQYF.

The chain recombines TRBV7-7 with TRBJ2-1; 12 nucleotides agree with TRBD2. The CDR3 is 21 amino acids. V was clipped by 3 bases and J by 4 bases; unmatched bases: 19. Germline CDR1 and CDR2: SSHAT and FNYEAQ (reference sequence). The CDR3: CASSFPREASGRANQYNEQFF. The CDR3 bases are TGTGCCAGCAGCTTCCCCCGGGAGGCTAGCGGGAGGGCCAATCAGTACAATGAGCAGTTCTTC.

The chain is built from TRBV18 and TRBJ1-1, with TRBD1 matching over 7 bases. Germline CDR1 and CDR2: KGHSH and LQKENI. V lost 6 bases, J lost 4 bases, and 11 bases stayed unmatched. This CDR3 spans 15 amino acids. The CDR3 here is CASSLKGDRATEAFF. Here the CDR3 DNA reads TGTGCCAGCTCTCTCAAAGGCGACAGGGCCACTGAAGCTTTCTTT.

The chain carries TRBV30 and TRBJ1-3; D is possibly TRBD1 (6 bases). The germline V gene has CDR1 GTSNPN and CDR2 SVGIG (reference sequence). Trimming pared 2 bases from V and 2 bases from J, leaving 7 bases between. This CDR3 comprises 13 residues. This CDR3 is CAWSQGTGNTIYF. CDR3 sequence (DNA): TGTGCCTGGAGTCAGGGGACTGGAAACACCATATATTTT.

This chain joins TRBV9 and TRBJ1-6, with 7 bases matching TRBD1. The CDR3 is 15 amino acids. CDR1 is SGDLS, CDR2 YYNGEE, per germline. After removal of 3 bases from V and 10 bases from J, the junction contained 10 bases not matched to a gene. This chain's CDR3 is CASSERAGGRSPLHF. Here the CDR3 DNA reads TGTGCCAGCAGCGAGAGGGCAGGGGGAAGATCACCCCTCCACTTT.

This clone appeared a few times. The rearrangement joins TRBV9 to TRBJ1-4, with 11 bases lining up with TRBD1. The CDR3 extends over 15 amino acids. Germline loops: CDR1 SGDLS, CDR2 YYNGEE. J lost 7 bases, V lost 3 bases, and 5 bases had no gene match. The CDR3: CASSEGQGVAEKLFF. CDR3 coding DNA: TGTGCCAGCAGCGAGGGACAGGGGGTTGCTGAAAAACTGTTTTTT.

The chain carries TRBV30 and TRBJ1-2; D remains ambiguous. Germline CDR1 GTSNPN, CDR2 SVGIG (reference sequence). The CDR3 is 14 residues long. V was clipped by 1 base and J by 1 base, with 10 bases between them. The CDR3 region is CAWSGGKLNYGYTF. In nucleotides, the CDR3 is TGTGCCTGGAGTGGAGGCAAACTTAACTATGGCTACACCTTC.

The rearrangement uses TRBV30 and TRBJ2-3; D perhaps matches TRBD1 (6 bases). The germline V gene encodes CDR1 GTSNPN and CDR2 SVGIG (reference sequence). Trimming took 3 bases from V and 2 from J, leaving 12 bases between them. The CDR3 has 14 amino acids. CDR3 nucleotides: TGTGCCTGGAGACGGACAGTCGTCACAGATACGCAGTATTTT. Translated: CAWRRTVVTDTQYF.

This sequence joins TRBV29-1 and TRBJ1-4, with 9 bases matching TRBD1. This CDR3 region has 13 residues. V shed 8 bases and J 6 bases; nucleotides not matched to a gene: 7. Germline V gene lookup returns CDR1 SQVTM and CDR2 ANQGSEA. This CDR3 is CSSRDRDHEKLFF. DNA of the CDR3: TGCAGCTCCCGGGACAGGGATCATGAAAAACTGTTTTTT.

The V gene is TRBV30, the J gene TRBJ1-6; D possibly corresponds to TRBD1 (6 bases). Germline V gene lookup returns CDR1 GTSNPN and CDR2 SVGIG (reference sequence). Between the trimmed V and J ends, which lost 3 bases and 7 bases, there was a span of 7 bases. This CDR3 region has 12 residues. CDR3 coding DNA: TGTGCCTGGAGCAGGGGAAATTCACCCCTCCACTTT. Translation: CAWSRGNSPLHF.

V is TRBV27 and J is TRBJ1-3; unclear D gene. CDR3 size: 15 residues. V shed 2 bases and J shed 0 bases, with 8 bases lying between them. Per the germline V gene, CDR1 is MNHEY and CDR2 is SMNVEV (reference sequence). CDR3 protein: CASSLTLSSGNTIYF. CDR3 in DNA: TGTGCCAGCAGTTTAACGCTGAGCTCTGGAAACACCATATATTTT.

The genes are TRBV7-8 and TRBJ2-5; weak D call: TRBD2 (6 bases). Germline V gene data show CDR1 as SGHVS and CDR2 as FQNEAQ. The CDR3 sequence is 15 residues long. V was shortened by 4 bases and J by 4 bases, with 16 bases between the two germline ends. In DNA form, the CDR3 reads TGTGCCAGCAGCTCGGGGGTAGCGTATAGAGAGACCCAGTACTTC. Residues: CASSSGVAYRETQYF.

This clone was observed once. For the CDR3, the DNA is TGTGCCAGCGGTACAAGGGGACTTTACGAGCAGTACTTC. It codes for CASGTRGLYEQYF. The J gene is TRBJ2-7, the V gene TRBV27; a weak D match, TRBD2 (6 bases). The CDR3 covers 13 residues. The germline V and J ends were trimmed by 8 bases and 4 bases, with 15 bases remaining between them. The germline V gene encodes CDR1 MNHEY and CDR2 SMNVEV (reference sequence).

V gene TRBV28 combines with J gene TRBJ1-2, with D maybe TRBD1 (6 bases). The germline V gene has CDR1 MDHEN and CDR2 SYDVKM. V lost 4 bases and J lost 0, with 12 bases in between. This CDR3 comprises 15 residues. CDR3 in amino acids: CASSSRTVANYGYTF. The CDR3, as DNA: TGTGCCAGCAGTTCGCGGACAGTCGCTAACTATGGCTACACCTTC.

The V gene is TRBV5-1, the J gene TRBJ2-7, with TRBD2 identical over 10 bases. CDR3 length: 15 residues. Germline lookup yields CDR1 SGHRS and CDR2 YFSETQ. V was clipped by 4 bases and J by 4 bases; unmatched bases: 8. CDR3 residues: CASSVGLAAIYEQYF. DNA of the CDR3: TGCGCCAGCAGCGTCGGACTAGCGGCCATATACGAGCAGTACTTC.

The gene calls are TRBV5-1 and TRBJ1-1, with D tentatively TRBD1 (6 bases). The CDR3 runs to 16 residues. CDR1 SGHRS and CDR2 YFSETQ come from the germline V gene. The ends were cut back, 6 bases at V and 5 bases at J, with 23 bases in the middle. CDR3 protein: CASTLSFSGTKTEAFF. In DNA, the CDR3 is TGCGCCAGCACCCTTAGTTTCTCCGGGACAAAAACTGAAGCTTTCTTT.